The 25 T cell receptor beta chains listed next were all sequenced from one sample in a study of identical twins. Each CDR3 protein is one row after TCRdb ran MiXCR on the 5' RACE reads. The table has about 530,000 distinct CDR3 sequences, around 22% seen once. The data were also submitted as part of a second study, on yellow fever vaccine responses in identical twins.

What was sequenced was CD4+ T cells sorted from blood. The receptors shown here come from a woman aged 18-35 years in good health.

This clonotype has more than one count but fewer than ten. This sequence joins TRBV15 and TRBJ2-2; no reliable D call. Germline CDR1 is LNHNV and CDR2 is YYDKDF (reference sequence). The CDR3 extends over 15 amino acids. The V end was cut by 1 base, the J end by 2 bases, with 8 bases between. The DNA for the CDR3 is TGTGCCACCAGCAGAGTACAGAGAAACACCGGGGAGCTGTTTTTT. It codes for CATSRVQRNTGELFF.

The chain is built from TRBV5-1 and TRBJ2-1; D possibly corresponds to TRBD1 (6 bases). The CDR3 covers 17 residues. Germline V gene sequence: CDR1 SGHRS, CDR2 YFSETQ. Trimming took off 4 bases at V and 0 bases at J, with 17 bases between the two ends. The CDR3 nucleotides are TGCGCCAGCAGCCTGGGGTGGACAGCGCCCTCCTACAATGAGCAGTTCTTC. The encoded protein is CASSLGWTAPSYNEQFF.

This clonotype has a handful of counts. V and J are TRBV4-1 and TRBJ2-1; 7 nucleotides agree with TRBD2. V lost 0 bases to trimming and J lost 0 bases; unmatched junction nucleotides: 2. The germline gives CDR1 MGHRA, CDR2 YSYEKL. The CDR3 is 16 amino acids. In DNA, the CDR3 is TGCGCCAGCAGCCAAGATCTAGCGGACTCCTACAATGAGCAGTTCTTC. Protein: CASSQDLADSYNEQFF.

A few counts support this clonotype. This chain links TRBV5-5 with TRBJ2-1, with 14 nucleotides matching TRBD2. CDR1 SGHKS and CDR2 YYEKEE come from the germline V gene (reference sequence). V shed 1 base and J 10 bases; nucleotides not matched to a gene: 7. The CDR3 runs to 16 residues. The CDR3 DNA follows: TGTGCCAGCAGCTTGTATGGGACTAGCGGGAGAGGGGAGCAGTTCTTC. This sequence encodes CASSLYGTSGRGEQFF. The full variable domain, rest sourced from reference TRBV5-5 and TRBJ2-1, is DAGVTQSPTHLIKTRGQQVTLRCSPISGHKSVSWYQQVLGQGPQFIFQYYEKEERGRGNFPDRFSARQFPNYSSELNVNALLLGDSALYLCASSLYGTSGRGEQFFGPGTRLTVL.

This sequence joins TRBV20-1 and TRBJ2-1; D possibly corresponds to TRBD2 (6 bases). Germline CDR1 reads DFQATT; CDR2 reads SNEGSKA (reference sequence). The V end was cut by 1 base, the J end by 5 bases, with 18 bases between. The CDR3 totals 16 residues. The CDR3 DNA is TGCAGTGCTAGAGCTACCGGGACTGGTCCCCACAATGAGCAGTTCTTC. It translates to CSARATGTGPHNEQFF.

To note about this clonotype: This may come from a read error, since a much larger clone is one base off. The chain uses TRBV12-3 or TRBV12-4 and TRBJ2-3; D is undetermined. The CDR3 runs 15 residues. CDR3 nucleotides: TGTGCCCGCAGTTTGTACGGCGGAGGCACAGATACGCAGTATTTT. Translation gives CARSLYGGGTDTQYF.

The chain links TRBV12-3 or TRBV12-4 to TRBJ2-3, with TRBD2 as a possible D gene (5 bases). CDR3 size: 18 residues. Trimming stripped 6 bases from V and 2 bases from J, with 24 bases between. The CDR3 DNA follows: TGTGCCAGCAGCTTTGCGGCCCGAGGACTGAGACCCACAGATACGCAGTATTTT. Protein product: CASSFAARGLRPTDTQYF.

This clonotype was counted between two and nine times. This chain connects TRBV29-1 to TRBJ2-4; the D gene is possibly TRBD1 (7 bases). The V gene's germline CDR1 is SQVTM and CDR2 ANQGSEA. The CDR3 totals 14 residues. Trimming removed 3 bases from V and 6 bases from J, with 15 bases in between. Here the CDR3 reads CSVEQGGIRNIQYF. CDR3 bases: TGCAGCGTTGAGCAGGGGGGCATCCGAAACATTCAGTACTTC.

As DNA, the CDR3 is TGTGCCAGTAGTAGGGTCGGATCAGCCTTCATGAACACTGAAGCTTTCTTT. Its protein is CASSRVGSAFMNTEAFF. This chain joins TRBV19 and TRBJ1-1; D is undetermined. Germline V lookup: CDR1 LNHDA, CDR2 SQIVND (reference sequence). The V end was cut by 4 bases, the J end by 0 bases, with 18 bases between. The CDR3 runs to 17 residues.

The rearrangement links TRBV24-1 to TRBJ2-2, with D tentatively TRBD2 (6 bases). The V end lost 3 bases, the J end lost 3 bases, and 7 bases lay between the germline ends. The CDR3 consists of 14 residues. From germline, CDR1 is KGHDR and CDR2 SFDVKD. The CDR3 reads CATSDGGYTGELFF. The DNA for the CDR3 is TGTGCCACCAGTGATGGGGGGTACACCGGGGAGCTGTTTTTT.

V is TRBV24-1 and J is TRBJ2-2; D is unresolved. V was shortened by 7 bases and J by 6 bases, with 14 bases between the two germline ends. In germline, CDR1 is KGHDR, CDR2 SFDVKD. This CDR3 contains 14 residues. The CDR3 region has the DNA TGTGCCACCAGGGCTCGTGCGGTACCCGGGGAGCTGTTTTTT. Protein product: CATRARAVPGELFF.

The table lists this clonotype with a few counts. The chain recombines TRBV18 with TRBJ2-2; D unclear. V dropped 3 bases and J dropped 2 bases, with 16 bases sitting between them. This CDR3 has 17 amino acids. The germline V gene encodes CDR1 KGHSH and CDR2 LQKENI. The CDR3 coding sequence is TGTGCCAGCTCACCGATGTCTAGGGCTGTAAACACCGGGGAGCTGTTTTTT. The encoded protein is CASSPMSRAVNTGELFF.

This clonotype has just a few counts. The chain joins TRBV3-1 to TRBJ2-1; D may correspond to TRBD1 or TRBD2 (5 bases each). Looked up from germline, CDR1 is LGHDT and CDR2 is YNNKEL (reference sequence). V gave up 3 bases and J gave up 6 bases, with 9 bases separating them. The length of the CDR3 is 13 residues. DNA of the CDR3: TGTGCCAGCAGCCATGGGGGACCCAATGAGCAGTTCTTC. It encodes CASSHGGPNEQFF.

This chain uses TRBV7-3 with TRBJ2-3; D ambiguous. Trimming cost V 4 bases and J 2 bases, with 7 bases left between them. Germline values: CDR1 SGHTA, CDR2 FQGTGA. The CDR3 is 13 amino acids. The CDR3 DNA reads TGTGCCAGCAGCTCCCGGCCCACAGATACGCAGTATTTT. It is translated as CASSSRPTDTQYF.

This clonotype was seen a few times. V usage is TRBV10-3 and J usage is TRBJ2-1; possibly TRBD2 for D (6 bases). The V end lost 4 bases, the J end lost 10 bases, and 8 bases lay between the germline ends. This CDR3 is built from 11 residues. In germline, CDR1 is ENHRY, CDR2 SYGVKD. DNA of the CDR3: TGTGCCATCAGTGCTGGACTAGAGCAGTTCTTC. Encoded protein: CAISAGLEQFF.

This clonotype appeared a few times. The rearrangement uses TRBV9 and TRBJ2-3; D call uncertain. CDR3 size: 12 residues. Trimming removed 4 bases from V and 7 bases from J, with 10 bases in between. Germline V gene lookup returns CDR1 SGDLS and CDR2 YYNGEE. The CDR3 protein is CASSLLKNTQYF. In DNA form, the CDR3 reads TGTGCCAGCAGCCTCCTGAAGAATACGCAGTATTTT.

CDR3 DNA: TGCAGCGTAGCCGGGACAGGGAACAATGAGCAGTTCTTC. This encodes CSVAGTGNNEQFF. The V and J genes are TRBV29-1 and TRBJ2-1, with 9 bases that match TRBD1. Germline CDR1 and CDR2: SQVTM and ANQGSEA. The CDR3 has 13 amino acids. J gave up 5 bases and V 6 bases, and 5 bases lay outside the gene matches.

This chain links TRBV11-1 with TRBJ2-1, with a possible D match to TRBD2 (6 bases). This CDR3 is 12 amino acids long. V was shortened by 5 bases and J by 4 bases, with 6 bases between the two germline ends. In germline, CDR1 is SGHAT, CDR2 FQDESV (reference sequence). The CDR3 nucleotides read TGTGCCAGCAGCCGGGAGTACAATGAGCAGTTCTTC. It encodes CASSREYNEQFF.

This chain joins TRBV12-3 or TRBV12-4 and TRBJ2-1; TRBD2 might be the D (6 bases). The CDR3 length is 15 residues. The V and J ends lost 3 bases and 7 bases respectively, with 16 bases between them. The CDR3 loop reads CASSLLGEATNEQFF. The CDR3 DNA reads TGTGCCAGCAGTTTGTTGGGGGAGGCGACGAATGAGCAGTTCTTC.

This clonotype was counted a single time. A read error may account for a junction end that differs from germline. This chain uses TRBV12-3 or TRBV12-4 with TRBJ1-5; D might be TRBD1 (6 bases). The CDR3 spans 20 residues. This CDR3 reads CASSLAELTGNGISIQPQHF. The DNA of the CDR3 is TGTGCCAGCAGTTTAGCGGAGTTAACAGGGAATGGTATTAGCATTCAGCCCCAGCATTTT.

V usage is TRBV29-1 and J usage is TRBJ2-5; 7 bases agree with TRBD2. Germline trimming cut 4 bases from V and 7 bases from J; bases unmatched to any gene: 9. The germline V gene encodes CDR1 SQVTM and CDR2 ANQGSEA. The CDR3 sequence is 13 residues long. This chain's CDR3 is CSVASAGGGTQYF. For the CDR3, the DNA is TGCAGCGTTGCCTCGGCAGGCGGGGGGACCCAGTACTTC. The variable domain in full, completed from reference TRBV29-1 and TRBJ2-5, reads SAVISQKPSRDICQRGTSLTIQCQVDSQVTMMFWYRQQPGQSLTLIATANQGSEATYESGFVIDKFPISRPNLTFSTLTVSNMSPEDSSIYLCSVASAGGGTQYFGPGTRLLVL.

This clonotype was found many times. The chain joins TRBV29-1 to TRBJ2-7; D uncertain. Germline CDR1 and CDR2: SQVTM and ANQGSEA. Trimming left V 2 bases short and J 6 bases short, with 11 bases between. The CDR3 is 12 amino acids. The CDR3 sequence: CSVEFGSSEQYF. Written as DNA, the CDR3 is TGCAGCGTTGAATTTGGATCAAGCGAGCAGTACTTC.

This clonotype was counted ten times or more. The chain links TRBV5-1 to TRBJ2-1; no clear D. The CDR3 extends over 16 amino acids. Trimming took 0 bases from V and 4 from J, leaving 14 bases between them. Germline CDR1 reads SGHRS; CDR2 reads YFSETQ. The CDR3 is CASSLEGSTPYNEQFF. The CDR3 DNA reads as TGCGCCAGCAGCTTGGAGGGCTCCACCCCTTACAATGAGCAGTTCTTC.

The chain is built from TRBV5-4 and TRBJ2-7, with 14 bases matching TRBD2. In germline, CDR1 is SGHNT, CDR2 YYREEE (reference sequence). The V gene end was trimmed by 4 bases and the J gene end by 0 bases; junction bases not matched to a gene: 12. The CDR3 totals 19 residues. The CDR3 loop reads CASSVSGTSGGSTSYEQYV. The CDR3 DNA reads TGTGCCAGCAGCGTGAGCGGGACTAGCGGGGGTTCTACCTCCTACGAGCAGTACGTC.

This clonotype was detected only a few times. V is TRBV20-1 and J is TRBJ2-1; 7 bases are a match to TRBD1. This CDR3 is 13 amino acids long. Germline CDR1 and CDR2: DFQATT and SNEGSKA (reference sequence). After removal of 3 bases from V and 9 bases from J, the junction contained 8 bases not matched to a gene. CDR3 loop: CSARSTGQLEQFF. The DNA of the CDR3 is TGCAGTGCTAGGTCGACAGGGCAACTTGAGCAGTTCTTC.